This T cell receptor (beta chain) was captured by sequencing in a study of shared T cell receptors in the human thymus. Deletions cut 4 bases from V and 4 bases from J, with 15 bases between. The CDR3 loop spans 15 amino acids. Germline V lookup: CDR1 LNHNV, CDR2 YYDKDF (reference sequence). This clone has only one observation. TCRdb's table, derived via immunoSEQ multiplex PCR, lists solely in-frame clones and lacks some. The sample carries roughly 550,000 clones, around 78% recorded once. A further study also used this sample, focusing on human thymus T cells. This second study says: What related research reported was that thymic repertoires overlapped highly among unrelated individuals.

Material: thymocytes. The rearrangement links TRBV15 to TRBJ2-3, with a possible D match to TRBD2 (5 bases). The clonotype was recovered from a boy under two years old with a congenital heart defect. CDR3 residues: CATSKRTRVPDTQYF. Written as DNA, the CDR3 is TGTGCCACCAGCAAGCGAACTAGGGTCCCAGATACGCAGTATTTT.